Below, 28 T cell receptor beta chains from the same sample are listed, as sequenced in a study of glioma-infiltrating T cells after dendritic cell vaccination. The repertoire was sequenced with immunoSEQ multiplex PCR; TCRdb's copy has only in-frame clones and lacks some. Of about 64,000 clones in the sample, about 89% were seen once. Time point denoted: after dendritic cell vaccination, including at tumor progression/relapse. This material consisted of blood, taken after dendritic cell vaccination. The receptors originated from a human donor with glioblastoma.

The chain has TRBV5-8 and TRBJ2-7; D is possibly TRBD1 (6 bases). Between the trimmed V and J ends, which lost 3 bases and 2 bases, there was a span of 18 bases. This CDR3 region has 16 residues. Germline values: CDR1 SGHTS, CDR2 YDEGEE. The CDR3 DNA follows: TGTGCCAGCAGCTCCGGTTACGGGACACCCCCCTACGAGCAGTACTTC. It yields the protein CASSSGYGTPPYEQYF. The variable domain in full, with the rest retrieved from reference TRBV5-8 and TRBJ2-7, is EAGVTQSPTHLIKTRGQQATLRCSPISGHTSVYWYQQALGLGLQFLLWYDEGEERNRGNFPPRFSGRQFPNYSSELNVNALELEDSALYLCASSSGYGTPPYEQYFGPGTRLTVT.

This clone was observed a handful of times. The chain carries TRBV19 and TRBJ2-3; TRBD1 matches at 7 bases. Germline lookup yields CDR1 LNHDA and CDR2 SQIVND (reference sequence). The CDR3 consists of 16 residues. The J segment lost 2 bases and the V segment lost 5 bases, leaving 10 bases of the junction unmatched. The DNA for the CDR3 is TGTGCCAGTAGTCTCAACCCGGGACAGCCCACAGATACGCAGTATTTT. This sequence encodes CASSLNPGQPTDTQYF.

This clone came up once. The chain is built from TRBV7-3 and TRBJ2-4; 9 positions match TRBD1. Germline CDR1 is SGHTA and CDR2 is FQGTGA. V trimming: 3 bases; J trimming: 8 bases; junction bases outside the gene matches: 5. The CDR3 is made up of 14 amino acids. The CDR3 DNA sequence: TGTGCCAGCAGCTTGGGACAGGGTGAAGACATTCAGTACTTC. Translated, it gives CASSLGQGEDIQYF.

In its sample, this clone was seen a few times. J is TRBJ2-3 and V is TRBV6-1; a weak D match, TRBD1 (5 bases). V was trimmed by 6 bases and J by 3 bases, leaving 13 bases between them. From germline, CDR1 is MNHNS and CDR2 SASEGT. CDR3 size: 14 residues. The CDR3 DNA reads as TGTGCCAGCAGCGGTGGACATGGGACAGATACGCAGTATTTT. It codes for CASSGGHGTDTQYF.

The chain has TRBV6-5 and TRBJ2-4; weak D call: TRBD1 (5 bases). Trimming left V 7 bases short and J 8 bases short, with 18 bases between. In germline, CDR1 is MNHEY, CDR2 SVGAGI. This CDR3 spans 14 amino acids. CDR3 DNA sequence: TGTGCCAGCACCGCGAGGCACTTAGGGGACATTCAGTACTTC. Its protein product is CASTARHLGDIQYF.

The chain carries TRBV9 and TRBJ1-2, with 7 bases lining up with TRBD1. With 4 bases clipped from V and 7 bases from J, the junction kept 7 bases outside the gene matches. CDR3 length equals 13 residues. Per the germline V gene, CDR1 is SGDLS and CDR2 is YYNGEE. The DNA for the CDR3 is TGTGCCAGCAGCACCCGACAGGGAGGTGGCTACACCTTC. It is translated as CASSTRQGGGYTF. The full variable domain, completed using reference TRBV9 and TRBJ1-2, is DSGVTQTPKHLITATGQRVTLRCSPRSGDLSVYWYQQSLDQGLQFLIQYYNGEERAKGNILERFSAQQFPDLHSELNLSSLELGDSALYFCASSTRQGGGYTFGSGTRLTVV.

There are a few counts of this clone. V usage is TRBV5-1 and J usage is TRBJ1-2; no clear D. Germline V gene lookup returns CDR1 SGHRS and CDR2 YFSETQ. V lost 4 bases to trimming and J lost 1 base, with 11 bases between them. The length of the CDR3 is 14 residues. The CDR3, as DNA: TGCGCCAGCAGCCCCGGACTCCTTAACTATGGCTACACCTTC. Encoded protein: CASSPGLLNYGYTF.

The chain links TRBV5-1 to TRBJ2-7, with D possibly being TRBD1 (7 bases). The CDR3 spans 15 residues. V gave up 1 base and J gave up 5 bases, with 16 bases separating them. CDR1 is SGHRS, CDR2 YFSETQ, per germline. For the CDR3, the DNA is TGCGCCAGCAGCTTGCTTTGGAGGGGGCAGGACGAGCAGTACTTC. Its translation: CASSLLWRGQDEQYF. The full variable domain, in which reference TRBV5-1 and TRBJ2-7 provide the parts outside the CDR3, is KAGVTQTPRYLIKTRGQQVTLSCSPISGHRSVSWYQQTPGQGLQFLFEYFSETQRNKGNFPGRFSGRQFSNSRSEMNVSTLELGDSALYLCASSLLWRGQDEQYFGPGTRLTVT.

This CDR3 is CASSPAGRGRRDTEAFF. CDR3 nucleotide sequence: TGTGCCAGCTCACCAGCTGGCAGGGGGCGCAGAGACACTGAAGCTTTCTTT. This chain links TRBV18 with TRBJ1-1; the match to TRBD1 covers 8 bases. J gave up 3 bases and V 2 bases, and 11 bases lay outside the gene matches. The V gene's germline CDR1 is KGHSH and CDR2 LQKENI. The CDR3 length is 17 residues.

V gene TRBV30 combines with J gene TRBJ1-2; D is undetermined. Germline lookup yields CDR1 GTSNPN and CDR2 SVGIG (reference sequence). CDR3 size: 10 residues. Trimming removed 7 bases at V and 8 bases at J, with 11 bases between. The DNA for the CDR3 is TGTGCCTCGAGGGTGCGCGGCTACACCTTC. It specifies CASRVRGYTF.

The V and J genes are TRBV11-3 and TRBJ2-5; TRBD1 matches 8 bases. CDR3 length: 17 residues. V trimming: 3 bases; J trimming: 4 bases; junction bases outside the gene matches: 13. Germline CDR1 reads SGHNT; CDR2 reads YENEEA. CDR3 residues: CASSFGTGRRLGETQYF. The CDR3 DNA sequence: TGTGCCAGCAGCTTCGGGACAGGTAGAAGGTTAGGAGAGACCCAGTACTTC.

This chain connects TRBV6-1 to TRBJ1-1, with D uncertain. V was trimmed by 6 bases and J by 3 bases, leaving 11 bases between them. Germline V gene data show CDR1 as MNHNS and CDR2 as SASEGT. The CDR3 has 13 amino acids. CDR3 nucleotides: TGTGCCAGCAGCAAAACACCTTACACTGAAGCTTTCTTT. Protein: CASSKTPYTEAFF.

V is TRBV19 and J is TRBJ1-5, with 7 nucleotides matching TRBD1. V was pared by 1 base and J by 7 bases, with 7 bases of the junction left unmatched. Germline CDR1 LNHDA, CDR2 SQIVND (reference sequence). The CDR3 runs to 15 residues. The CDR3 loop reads CASSIGGTEGQPQHF. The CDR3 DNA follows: TGTGCCAGTAGTATAGGAGGGACAGAGGGGCAGCCCCAGCATTTT.

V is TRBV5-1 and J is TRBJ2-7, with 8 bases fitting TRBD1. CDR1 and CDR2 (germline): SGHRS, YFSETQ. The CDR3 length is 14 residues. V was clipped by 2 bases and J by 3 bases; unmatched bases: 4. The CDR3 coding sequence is TGCGCCAGCAGCTTCGGACAGGGCTTCTACGAGCAGTACTTC. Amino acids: CASSFGQGFYEQYF.

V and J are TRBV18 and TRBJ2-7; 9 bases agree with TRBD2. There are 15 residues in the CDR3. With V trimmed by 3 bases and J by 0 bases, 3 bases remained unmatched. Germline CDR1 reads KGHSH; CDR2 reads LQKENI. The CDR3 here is CASSPSGGPSYEQYF. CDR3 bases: TGTGCCAGCTCACCCAGCGGGGGGCCCTCCTACGAGCAGTACTTC.

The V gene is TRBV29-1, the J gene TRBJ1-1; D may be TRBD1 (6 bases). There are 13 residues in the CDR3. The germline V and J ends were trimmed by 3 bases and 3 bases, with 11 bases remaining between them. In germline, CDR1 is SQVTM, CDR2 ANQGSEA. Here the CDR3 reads CSVDVSGDTEAFF. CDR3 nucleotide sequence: TGCAGCGTTGATGTCTCAGGGGACACTGAAGCTTTCTTT.

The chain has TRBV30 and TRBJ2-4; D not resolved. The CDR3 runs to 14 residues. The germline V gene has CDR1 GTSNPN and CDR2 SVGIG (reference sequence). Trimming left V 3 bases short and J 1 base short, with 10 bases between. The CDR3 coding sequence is TGTGCCTGGAGCGCGGAAAGGGCCAAAAACATTCAGTACTTC. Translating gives CAWSAERAKNIQYF.

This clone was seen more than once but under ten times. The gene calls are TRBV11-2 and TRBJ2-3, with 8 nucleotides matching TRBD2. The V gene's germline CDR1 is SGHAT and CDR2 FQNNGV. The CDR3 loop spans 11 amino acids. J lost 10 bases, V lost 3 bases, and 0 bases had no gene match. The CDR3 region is CASSFGGAQYF. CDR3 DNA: TGTGCCAGCAGCTTCGGGGGGGCGCAGTATTTT. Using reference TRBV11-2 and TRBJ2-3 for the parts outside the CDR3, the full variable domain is EAGVAQSPRYKIIEKRQSVAFWCNPISGHATLYWYQQILGQGPKLLIQFQNNGVVDDSQLPKDRFSAERLKGVDSTLKIQPAKLEDSAVYLCASSFGGAQYFGPGTRLTVL.

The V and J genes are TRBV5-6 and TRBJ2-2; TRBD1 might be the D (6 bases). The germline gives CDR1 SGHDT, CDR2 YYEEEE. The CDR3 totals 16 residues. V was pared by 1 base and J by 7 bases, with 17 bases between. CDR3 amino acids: CASSLPTGNFGGELFF. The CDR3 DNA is TGTGCCAGCAGCTTGCCCACAGGGAATTTTGGCGGGGAGCTGTTTTTT.

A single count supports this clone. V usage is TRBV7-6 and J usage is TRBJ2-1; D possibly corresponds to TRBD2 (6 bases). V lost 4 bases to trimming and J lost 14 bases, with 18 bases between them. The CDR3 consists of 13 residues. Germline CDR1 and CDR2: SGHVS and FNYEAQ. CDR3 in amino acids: CASSSGVAGSKFF. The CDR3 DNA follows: TGTGCCAGCAGCTCTGGGGTGGCGGGATCAAAGTTCTTC.

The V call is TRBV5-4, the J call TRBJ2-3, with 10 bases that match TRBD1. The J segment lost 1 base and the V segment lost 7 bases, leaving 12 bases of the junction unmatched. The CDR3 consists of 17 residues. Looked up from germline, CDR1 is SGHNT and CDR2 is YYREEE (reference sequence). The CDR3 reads CASQRSRQGAGTDTQYF. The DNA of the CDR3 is TGTGCCAGCCAGAGGAGTCGACAGGGGGCTGGCACAGATACGCAGTATTTT.

CDR3 in amino acids: CASSQYFQETQYF. CDR3 nucleotides: TGTGCCAGCAGCCAGTATTTCCAAGAGACCCAGTACTTC. V usage is TRBV4-2 and J usage is TRBJ2-5; no firm D call. The CDR3 runs 13 residues. Deletions cut 3 bases from V and 1 base from J, with 6 bases between. Germline CDR1 reads LGHNA; CDR2 reads YNFKEQ.

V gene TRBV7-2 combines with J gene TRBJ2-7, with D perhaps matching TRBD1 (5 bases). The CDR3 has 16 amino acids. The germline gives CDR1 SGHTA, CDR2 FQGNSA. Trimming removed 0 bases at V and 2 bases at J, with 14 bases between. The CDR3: CASSLALGPGAYEQYF. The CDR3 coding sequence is TGTGCCAGCAGCTTAGCTCTGGGGCCAGGAGCCTACGAGCAGTACTTC. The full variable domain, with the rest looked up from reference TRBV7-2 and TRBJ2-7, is GAGVSQSPSNKVTEKGKDVELRCDPISGHTALYWYRQSLGQGLEFLIYFQGNSAPDKSGLPSDRFSAERTGGSVSTLTIQRTQQEDSAVYLCASSLALGPGAYEQYFGPGTRLTVT.

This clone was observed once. The CDR3 protein is CASSTISPGEQYF. The CDR3 coding sequence is TGTGCCAGCAGCACTATATCCCCGGGGGAGCAGTACTTC. The gene calls are TRBV6-5 and TRBJ2-7, with a possible D match to TRBD2 (5 bases). The CDR3 spans 13 residues. CDR1 MNHEY and CDR2 SVGAGI come from the germline V gene. The V end was cut by 6 bases, the J end by 7 bases, with 16 bases between.

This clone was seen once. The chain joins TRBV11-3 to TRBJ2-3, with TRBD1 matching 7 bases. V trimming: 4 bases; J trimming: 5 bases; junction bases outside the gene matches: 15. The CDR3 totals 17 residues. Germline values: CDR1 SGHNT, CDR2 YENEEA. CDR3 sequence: CASSSRRPGRGIDTQYF. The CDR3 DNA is TGTGCCAGCAGCTCAAGACGTCCTGGCAGGGGGATAGATACGCAGTATTTT.

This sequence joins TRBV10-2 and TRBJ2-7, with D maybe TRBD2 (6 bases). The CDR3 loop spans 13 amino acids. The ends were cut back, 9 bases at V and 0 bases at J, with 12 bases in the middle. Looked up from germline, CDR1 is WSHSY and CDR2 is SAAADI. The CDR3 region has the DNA TGCGCCAGTTCAGCGGGTGTCTCCTACGAGCAGTACTTC. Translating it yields CASSAGVSYEQYF.

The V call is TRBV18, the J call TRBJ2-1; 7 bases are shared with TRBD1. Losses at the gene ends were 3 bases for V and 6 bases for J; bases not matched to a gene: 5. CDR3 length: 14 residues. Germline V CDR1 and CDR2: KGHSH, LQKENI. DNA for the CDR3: TGTGCCAGCTCACCGGGACAGCAAAGCAATGAGCAGTTCTTC. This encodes CASSPGQQSNEQFF.

Here the CDR3 DNA reads TGTGCCAGCAGTCGGGTTGTAGCGGGGACTGAAGCTTTCTTT. Amino acid sequence: CASSRVVAGTEAFF. The rearrangement links TRBV7-9 to TRBJ1-1; unclear D gene. The germline V gene encodes CDR1 SEHNR and CDR2 FQNEAQ (reference sequence). There are 14 residues in the CDR3. The germline V and J ends were trimmed by 6 bases and 5 bases, with 16 bases remaining between them.